The text below deals with one T cell receptor (beta chain). The CDR3 runs 15 residues. CDR1 and CDR2 from the germline V gene are MNHEY and SVGAGI. Deletions cut 4 bases from V and 2 bases from J, with 9 bases between. TCRdb's copy holds only in-frame clones and misses some; the assay was immunoSEQ multiplex PCR. This sample yields some 200,000 clones, of which roughly nine tenths are seen a single time; 2% to 2.5% belongs to the top ten. This entry comes from a study of blood T cell repertoires in COVID-19. The receptor was derived from a woman under 40 who had recovered from COVID-19. The specimen sequenced was PBMCs or T cells enriched from blood (not recorded which). The V and J genes are TRBV6-5 and TRBJ1-6; perhaps TRBD1 as D (6 bases). Here the CDR3 reads CASSSNRAYNSPLHF. In DNA, the CDR3 is TGTGCCAGCAGTTCCAACAGGGCCTATAATTCACCCCTCCACTTT.